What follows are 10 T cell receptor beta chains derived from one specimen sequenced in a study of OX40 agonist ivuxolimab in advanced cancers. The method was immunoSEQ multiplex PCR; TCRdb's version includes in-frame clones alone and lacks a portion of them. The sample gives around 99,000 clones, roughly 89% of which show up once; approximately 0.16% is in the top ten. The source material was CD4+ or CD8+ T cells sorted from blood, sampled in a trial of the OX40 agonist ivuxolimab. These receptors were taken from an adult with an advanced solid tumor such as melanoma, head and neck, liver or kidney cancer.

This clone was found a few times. CDR3 protein: CASSSASGGLTQYF. DNA of the CDR3: TGCGCCAGCAGCTCCGCTAGCGGGGGGCTGACCCAGTACTTC. The chain employs TRBV5-1 and TRBJ2-5, with 11 bases fitting TRBD2. The CDR3 sequence is 14 residues long. The germline gives CDR1 SGHRS, CDR2 YFSETQ. The ends lost 3 bases at V and 7 bases at J; junction bases unmatched: 5.

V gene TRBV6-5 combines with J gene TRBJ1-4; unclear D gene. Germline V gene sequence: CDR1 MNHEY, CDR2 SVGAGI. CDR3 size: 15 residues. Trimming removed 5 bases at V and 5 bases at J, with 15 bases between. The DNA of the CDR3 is TGTGCCAGCAGTCCACTTCCGGCCGCCAATGAAAAACTGTTTTTT. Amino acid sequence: CASSPLPAANEKLFF.

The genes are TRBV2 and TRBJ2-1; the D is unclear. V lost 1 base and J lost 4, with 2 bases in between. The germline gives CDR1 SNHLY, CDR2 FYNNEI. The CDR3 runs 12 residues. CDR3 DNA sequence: TGTGCCAGCAGTGAAGGGTACAATGAGCAGTTCTTC. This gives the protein CASSEGYNEQFF.

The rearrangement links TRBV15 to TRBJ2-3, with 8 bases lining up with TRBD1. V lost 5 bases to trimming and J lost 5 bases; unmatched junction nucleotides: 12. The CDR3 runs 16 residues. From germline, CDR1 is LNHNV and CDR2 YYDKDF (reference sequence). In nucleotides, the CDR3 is TGTGCCACCAGCTTCCCAGGGGGCGCCAATGGAGATACGCAGTATTTT. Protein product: CATSFPGGANGDTQYF.

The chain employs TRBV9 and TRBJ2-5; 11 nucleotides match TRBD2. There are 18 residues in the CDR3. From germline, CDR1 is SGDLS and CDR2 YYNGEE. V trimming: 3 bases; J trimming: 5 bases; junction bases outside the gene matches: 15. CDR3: CASSDQVSGGAGSETQYF. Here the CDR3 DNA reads TGTGCCAGCAGCGACCAAGTTAGCGGGGGGGCCGGTAGTGAGACCCAGTACTTC.

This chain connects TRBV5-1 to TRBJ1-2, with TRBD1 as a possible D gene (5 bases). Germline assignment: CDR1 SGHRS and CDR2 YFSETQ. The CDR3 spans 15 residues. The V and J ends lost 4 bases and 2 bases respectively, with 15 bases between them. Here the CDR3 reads CASSGGSGGNYGYTF. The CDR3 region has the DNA TGCGCCAGCAGCGGGGGGAGCGGGGGAAACTATGGCTACACCTTC. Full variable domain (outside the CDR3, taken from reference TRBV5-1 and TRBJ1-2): KAGVTQTPRYLIKTRGQQVTLSCSPISGHRSVSWYQQTPGQGLQFLFEYFSETQRNKGNFPGRFSGRQFSNSRSEMNVSTLELGDSALYLCASSGGSGGNYGYTFGSGTRLTVV.

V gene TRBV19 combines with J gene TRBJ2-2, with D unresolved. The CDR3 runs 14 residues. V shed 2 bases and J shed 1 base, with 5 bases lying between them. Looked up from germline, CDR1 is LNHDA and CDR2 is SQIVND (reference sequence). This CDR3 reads CASSIQMNTGELFF. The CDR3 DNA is TGTGCCAGTAGTATACAGATGAACACCGGGGAGCTGTTTTTT.

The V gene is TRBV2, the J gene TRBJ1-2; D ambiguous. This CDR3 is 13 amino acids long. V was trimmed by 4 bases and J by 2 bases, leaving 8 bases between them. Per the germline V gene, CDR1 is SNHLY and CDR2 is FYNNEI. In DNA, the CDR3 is TGTGCCAGCAGTGTAAGGCAGAACTATGGCTACACCTTC. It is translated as CASSVRQNYGYTF.

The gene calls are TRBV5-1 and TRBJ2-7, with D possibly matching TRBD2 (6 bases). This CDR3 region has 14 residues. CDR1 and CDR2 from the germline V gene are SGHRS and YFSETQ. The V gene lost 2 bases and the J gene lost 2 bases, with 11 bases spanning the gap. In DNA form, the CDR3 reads TGCGCCAGCAGCTTTGAGGGAGGACCCTACGAGCAGTACTTC. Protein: CASSFEGGPYEQYF. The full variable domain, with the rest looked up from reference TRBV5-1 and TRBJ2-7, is KAGVTQTPRYLIKTRGQQVTLSCSPISGHRSVSWYQQTPGQGLQFLFEYFSETQRNKGNFPGRFSGRQFSNSRSEMNVSTLELGDSALYLCASSFEGGPYEQYFGPGTRLTVT.

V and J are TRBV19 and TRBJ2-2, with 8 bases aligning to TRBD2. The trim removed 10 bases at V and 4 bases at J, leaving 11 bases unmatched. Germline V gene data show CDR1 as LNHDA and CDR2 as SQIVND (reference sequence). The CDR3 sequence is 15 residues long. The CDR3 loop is CATHGGGFPTGELFF. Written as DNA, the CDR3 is TGTGCCACCCACGGGGGGGGCTTTCCCACCGGGGAGCTGTTTTTT.